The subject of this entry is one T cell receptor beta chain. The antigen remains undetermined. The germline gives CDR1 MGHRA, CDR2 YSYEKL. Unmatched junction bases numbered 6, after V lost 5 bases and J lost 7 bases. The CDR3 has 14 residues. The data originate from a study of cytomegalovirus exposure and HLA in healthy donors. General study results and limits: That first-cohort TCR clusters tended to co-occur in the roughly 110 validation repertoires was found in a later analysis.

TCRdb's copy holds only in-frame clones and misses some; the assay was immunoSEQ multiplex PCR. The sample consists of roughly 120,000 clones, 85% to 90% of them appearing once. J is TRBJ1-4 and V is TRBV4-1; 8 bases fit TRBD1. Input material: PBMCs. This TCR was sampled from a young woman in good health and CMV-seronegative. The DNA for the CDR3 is TGCGCCAGCAGCAAGGGGACAGGCTTTGAAAAACTGTTTTTT. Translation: CASSKGTGFEKLFF.